The sequence of this TCR beta chain was determined in a study of blood T cell repertoires in COVID-19. Study-level information: T cells, B-cell-depleted T cells, or PBMCs supplied cDNA or gDNA.

Authors' data handling: The assay estimated nucleated cells by amplifying reference gene primers. Sequencing was performed with immunoSEQ multiplex PCR; in TCRdb, only in-frame clones are kept and a portion is missing. From that table come the V and J calls and clone size; the DNA was used to work out D and trimming. Among roughly 42,000 clones listed, over 70% were seen once. CDR1 is SGDLS and CDR2 is YYNGEE in the germline V gene. This CDR3 is 17 amino acids long. Trimming took off 3 bases at V and 1 base at J, with 16 bases between the two ends. The sequence was collected from an elderly woman with acute or convalescent COVID-19. Sequenced: peripheral blood. The rearrangement links TRBV9 to TRBJ1-4, with D tentatively TRBD1 (5 bases). In nucleotides, the CDR3 is TGTGCCAGCAGCGGTCCCGGGAGGGGCGGAACTAATGAAAAACTGTTTTTT. The encoded protein is CASSGPGRGGTNEKLFF.